What follows is one T cell receptor (beta chain) and its context. What it binds is unknown. The data were taken from a study of shared clonotypes between healthy human individuals. A CD45RA+ naive subset and a CD45RA-negative memory subset were split from CD4+ cells. Sequencing used immunoSEQ multiplex PCR; TCRdb keeps in-frame clones, though not all of them. Of 2 million to 2.5 million clones in the sample, approximately 93% are singletons; the top ten hold about 0.37%. Study-wide points: Shared clonotypes: 4.5% to 5% naive CD4, 3% to 3.5% naive CD8, less than 2.5% memory CD4, 0.4% to 0.5% memory CD8. The generation probabilities recorded for non-shared clonotypes fell below those of clonotypes shared by all four donors.

The clonotype comes from a young man in good health. Some clones in this sample may be carry-over from other donors' samples. Sequenced sample: naive CD4+ T cells from PBMCs. Specified subset: CD45RA+ positively selected.

CDR3 DNA sequence: TGTGCCACCAGCAGAGCCCGGAGGCCCTCCTACGAGCAGTACTTC. It specifies CATSRARRPSYEQYF. The rearrangement joins TRBV15 to TRBJ2-7; the D gene is possibly TRBD2 (5 bases). Germline V gene lookup returns CDR1 LNHNV and CDR2 YYDKDF (reference sequence). This CDR3 region has 15 residues. V was shortened by 1 base and J by 0 bases, with 10 bases between the two germline ends.